Presented here are 11 T cell receptor beta chains from one specimen sequenced in a study of T cells in Graves' hyperthyroidism and ophthalmopathy. Amplified TCR beta CDR3 regions derived from RNA transcripts. HTBI primers were employed in a first-round RT-PCR of the TCR CDR3. Each CDR3 protein gets one entry after TCRdb re-called the multiplex PCR reads with MiXCR. The table records fewer than 750,000 distinct CDR3 sequences, approximately 14% of them present only once. Source material: blood. These receptors were taken from a woman between 45 and 65 years old with Graves' ophthalmopathy.

This chain uses TRBV30 with TRBJ2-1; 8 positions match TRBD2. The junction had 5 bases not matched to a gene; V was cut back by 4 bases and J by 3 bases. CDR3 length: 14 amino acids. The germline gives CDR1 GTSNPN, CDR2 SVGIG (reference sequence). CDR3 residues: CAWTTGLGYNEQFF. The CDR3 DNA reads TGTGCCTGGACCACGGGACTAGGCTACAATGAGCAGTTCTTC.

In its sample, this clonotype was seen many times. The V gene is TRBV7-2, the J gene TRBJ2-7, with 10 bases matching TRBD2. Germline loops: CDR1 SGHTA, CDR2 FQGNSA. The CDR3 totals 16 residues. The V segment lost 5 bases and the J segment 3 bases; nucleotides outside the gene matches: 10. For the CDR3, the DNA is TGTGCCAGCAGCGCCGGGGCTAGCGGGAGAATCTACGAGCAGTACTTC. Translating gives CASSAGASGRIYEQYF.

As for this clonotype: This may be a read error, as it is one base from a much larger clone. This sequence joins TRBV5-6 and TRBJ2-1; possibly TRBD1 for D (5 bases). Judging by the DNA end, TRBJ2-7 fits better; the J call may be wrong. The CDR3 spans 15 residues. Germline V CDR1 and CDR2: SGHDT, YYEEEE. The CDR3 is CASSEVTGVGDEQYF. DNA of the CDR3: TGTGCCAGCAGCGAGGTCACAGGAGTCGGCGATGAGCAGTACTTC.

This clonotype was found a few times. The J gene is TRBJ1-1, the V gene TRBV7-3; D is possibly TRBD1 (5 bases). This CDR3 contains 15 residues. The V gene's germline CDR1 is SGHTA and CDR2 FQGTGA. Between the trimmed V and J ends, which lost 6 bases and 0 bases, there was a span of 14 bases. This CDR3 reads CASRSDSNMNTEAFF. The DNA of the CDR3 is TGTGCCAGCAGAAGCGACAGTAACATGAACACTGAAGCTTTCTTT.

The rearrangement uses TRBV4-3 and TRBJ1-2, with 7 bases aligning to TRBD1. Looked up from germline, CDR1 is LGHNA and CDR2 is YSLEER. With V trimmed by 1 base and J by 7 bases, 0 bases remained unmatched. This CDR3 is 12 amino acids long. The CDR3 region is CASSQGQGGYTF. CDR3 in DNA: TGCGCCAGCAGCCAAGGACAGGGTGGCTACACCTTC.

The chain links TRBV5-1 to TRBJ2-5; possible D gene TRBD2, 6 bases. From germline, CDR1 is SGHRS and CDR2 YFSETQ. This CDR3 spans 14 amino acids. The V end lost 3 bases, the J end lost 5 bases, and 14 bases lay between the germline ends. The CDR3 reads CASSSVGSPETQYF. CDR3 coding DNA: TGCGCCAGCAGCTCCGTCGGGAGCCCGGAGACCCAGTACTTC.

The sample holds many counts of this clonotype. The chain is built from TRBV7-2 and TRBJ2-3, with D perhaps TRBD1 (6 bases). Germline loops: CDR1 SGHTA, CDR2 FQGNSA. CDR3 length equals 15 residues. The germline V and J ends were trimmed by 5 bases and 0 bases, with 12 bases remaining between them. The CDR3 loop reads CASSRGQPSTDTQYF. The DNA for the CDR3 is TGTGCCAGCAGCCGCGGACAGCCTAGCACAGATACGCAGTATTTT.

The rearrangement links TRBV25-1 to TRBJ1-1, with TRBD1 identical over 9 bases. The trim removed 4 bases at V and 1 base at J, leaving 4 bases unmatched. Per germline, CDR1 MGHDK and CDR2 SYGVNS. There are 15 residues in the CDR3. The CDR3 coding sequence is TGTGCCAGCAGTGCCACAGGGGGCGGGAACACTGAAGCTTTCTTT. Amino acid sequence: CASSATGGGNTEAFF.

The table lists this clonotype with many counts. This rearrangement joins TRBV2 to TRBJ2-1; 7 bases line up with TRBD2. The V and J ends lost 1 base and 5 bases, in that order; junction bases with no gene match: 5. Germline CDR1 reads SNHLY; CDR2 reads FYNNEI. This CDR3 comprises 15 residues. DNA of the CDR3: TGTGCCAGCAGTGAAGATACTAGCGTACACAATGAGCAGTTCTTC. Amino acids: CASSEDTSVHNEQFF.

The chain joins TRBV29-1 to TRBJ2-3, with 12 bases matching TRBD2. V was clipped by 0 bases and J by 0 bases; unmatched bases: 7. The germline V gene encodes CDR1 SQVTM and CDR2 ANQGSEA. CDR3 length equals 18 residues. CDR3 bases: TGCAGCGTTGAAGACCAATGGACTAGCGGGGCTAGCACAGATACGCAGTATTTT. As protein: CSVEDQWTSGASTDTQYF.

Only one count was recorded for this clonotype. This chain joins TRBV20-1 and TRBJ1-1; tentatively, D is TRBD1 (5 bases). Trimming left V 1 base short and J 7 bases short, with 10 bases between. The germline CDR1 and CDR2 sequences are DFQATT and SNEGSKA (reference sequence). The CDR3 contains 12 residues. CDR3 sequence (DNA): TGCAGTGCTAGAGGAAGCAGGGATGAAGCTTTCTTT. Its translation is CSARGSRDEAFF.